This T cell receptor beta chain was sequenced during a study of beta chain features in type 1 diabetes. What was sequenced were expressed TCRB transcripts, since all of the isolated RNA had been reverse transcribed. Profiling relied on immunoSEQ multiplex PCR, and the TCRdb table lists in-frame clones only, not all of them. The sample shows some 900,000 clones, 15% to 20% of them seen only once. There are a few counts of this clone. Sequencing was performed on naive CD4+ T cells from blood. The TCR sequence derives from a woman younger than 35 in good health.

CDR3: CASSVEPTRWETQYF. CDR3 nucleotides: TGTGCCAGCAGCGTAGAACCCACTAGATGGGAGACCCAGTACTTC. J is TRBJ2-5 and V is TRBV9, with D perhaps matching TRBD2 (5 bases). Trimming took 0 bases from V and 5 from J, leaving 14 bases between them. Germline V gene data show CDR1 as SGDLS and CDR2 as YYNGEE. This CDR3 is built from 15 residues.